This TCR beta chain was found in a study of HIV-infected patients and healthy controls. Findings and limits, study-wide: During therapy, HIV-associated CDR3s fell significantly in frequency, while CMV-associated CDR3s did not change significantly. Slight age and sex differences between study cohorts did not explain the diversity differences. HIV+ repertoires were severely depleted of MAIT alpha-chain CDR3s, unlike healthy controls.

This clonotype is termed medium-sized. Its antigen is unidentified. No cell fractionation was done, so the repertoire covers all unsorted peripheral blood T cells. Alpha and beta constant-region primers primed reverse transcription of around 540 ng RNA. Separate chain-specific third strand synthesis with multiplexing indices produced the alpha and beta libraries. Each cDNA molecule was barcoded, and a single primer pair amplified each chain. Each CDR3 protein is one row after TCRdb ran MiXCR on the 5' RACE reads. The repertoire has about 15,000 distinct CDR3 sequences, 7% of them found once; the top ten carry 6.5% to 9.5%. Germline CDR1 is DFQATT and CDR2 is SNEGSKA (reference sequence). CDR3 length equals 16 residues. V shed 1 base and J 0 bases; nucleotides not matched to a gene: 6.

The chain combines TRBV20-1 with TRBJ2-3; TRBD2 matches 8 bases. The clonotype was recovered from an adult in good health. The sample taken for sequencing was blood. This CDR3 reads CSARVRLAGSTDTQYF. CDR3 DNA: TGCAGTGCTAGAGTCCGGCTAGCGGGCAGCACAGATACGCAGTATTTT.